In its sample, the clone carrying this T cell receptor beta chain was seen a few times. What it binds is not known. The sample comes from a study of T cells after yellow fever vaccination. Study-wide results and limits: Abundant bulk-derived clonotypes could contaminate FACS-sorted repertoires.

TCRdb passed the 5' RACE reads through MiXCR, listing each CDR3 protein once. The sample gives just under 600,000 distinct CDR3 sequences, approximately 12% of which show up once; 11% to 15% is in the top ten. The CDR3 is 15 residues long. J lost 4 bases, V lost 7 bases, and 9 bases had no gene match. CDR1 is SGHRS and CDR2 is YFSETQ in the germline V gene. The material sequenced was PBMCs, taken on the day of the yellow fever booster vaccination. The chain combines TRBV5-1 with TRBJ2-1; TRBD2 matches at 9 bases. This clonotype was sampled from a man aged 30-40 years who received the YFV17D yellow fever vaccine. In nucleotides, the CDR3 is TGCGCCAGCGAATTAGCGGGAGATGGTTACAATGAGCAGTTCTTC. Its translation is CASELAGDGYNEQFF.